Below are 14 T cell receptor beta chains sequenced from a single sample in a study of HIV-infected children after antiretroviral therapy interruption. Described treatment: PENTA 11 planned treatment interruption arm or continuous ART arm. A 3' RACE protocol on RNA, with unique molecular identifiers, produced the TCR library. TCRdb itself ran the 3' RACE reads through MiXCR, one entry per CDR3 protein. There are about 89,000 distinct CDR3 sequences in the sample; 6.9% occur only once, and 0.85% to 1.2% lies in the top ten. The specimen was CD45RA+ CD4+ T cells from PBMCs, pooled from several time points, collected from a donor given antiretroviral therapy, either interrupted or continuous. Subset given: naive CD4+ CD45RA+ CD45RO- T cells. The source of these receptors is a pool of human donors with HIV.

This clonotype appeared many times. The V call is TRBV20-1, the J call TRBJ2-3, with a possible D match to TRBD2 (6 bases). There are 14 residues in the CDR3. Trimming removed 4 bases from V and 2 bases from J, with 13 bases in between. Germline lookup yields CDR1 DFQATT and CDR2 SNEGSKA (reference sequence). The CDR3 loop is CSANAGGVTDTQYF. The CDR3, as DNA: TGCAGTGCTAACGCCGGGGGAGTCACAGATACGCAGTATTTT.

There are many counts of this clonotype. This rearrangement joins TRBV6-6 to TRBJ2-7; no definite D call. Trimming pared 4 bases from V and 3 bases from J, leaving 13 bases between. This CDR3 comprises 14 residues. Germline V gene data show CDR1 as MNHNY and CDR2 as SVGAGI (reference sequence). DNA for the CDR3: TGTGCCAGCAGTTTCCCAAATGGCTTCTACGAGCAGTACTTC. Its protein is CASSFPNGFYEQYF.

A few counts support this clonotype. This chain joins TRBV12-3 or TRBV12-4 and TRBJ2-3, with D uncertain. V lost 2 bases to trimming and J lost 2 bases, with 11 bases between them. The CDR3 is 15 residues long. The CDR3 here is CASSLFGPVTDTQYF. The CDR3, as DNA: TGTGCCAGCAGTTTATTTGGACCCGTCACAGATACGCAGTATTTT.

This clonotype was picked up many times. The CDR3 reads CASSGSNYEQYF. The CDR3 region has the DNA TGCGCCAGCAGTGGCAGTAACTACGAGCAGTACTTC. The rearrangement links TRBV5-1 to TRBJ2-7; D gene unclear. The CDR3 totals 12 residues. The V gene's germline CDR1 is SGHRS and CDR2 YFSETQ. V was pared by 5 bases and J by 3 bases, with 9 bases between.

This clonotype was observed at least ten times. The chain couples TRBV27 to TRBJ2-2; the match to TRBD1 covers 12 bases. Looked up from germline, CDR1 is MNHEY and CDR2 is SMNVEV (reference sequence). This CDR3 has 14 amino acids. Losses at the gene ends were 9 bases for V and 7 bases for J; bases not matched to a gene: 6. The CDR3, as DNA: TGTGCCAGTTGGGACAGGGGGCGGGTCGGGGAGCTGTTTTTT. It encodes CASWDRGRVGELFF.

This clonotype has a count of ten or more. A junction end diverges from the germline sequence, so it may reflect a read error. The chain combines TRBV19 with TRBJ2-7; D is undetermined. The V gene's germline CDR1 is LNHDA and CDR2 SQIVND (reference sequence). CDR3 length equals 14 residues. CDR3 coding DNA: TGTGCCAGCAGTATACGGCTGGGCTCCTATGAACAGTACTTC. Amino acid sequence: CASSIRLGSYEQYF.

Only a few counts were recorded for this clonotype. The V call is TRBV7-2, the J call TRBJ1-6; no definite D call. The CDR3 has 13 residues. Trimming took off 5 bases at V and 9 bases at J, with 11 bases between the two ends. The germline gives CDR1 SGHTA, CDR2 FQGNSA. CDR3 nucleotide sequence: TGTGCCAGCAGCGCAATAGGAGGTTCACCCCTCCACTTT. The encoded protein is CASSAIGGSPLHF.

In this sample, this clonotype turned up many times. The rearrangement joins TRBV10-2 to TRBJ2-5, with D unresolved. The CDR3 extends over 13 amino acids. Trimming took off 4 bases at V and 2 bases at J, with 8 bases between the two ends. Germline V CDR1 and CDR2: WSHSY, SAAADI. The DNA of the CDR3 is TGCGCCAGCAGTGTTACCCAGCAAGAGACCCAGTACTTC. Translation: CASSVTQQETQYF.

This clonotype was observed at least ten times. The chain has TRBV28 and TRBJ1-6, with D uncertain. Germline-derived CDR1 and CDR2 are MDHEN and SYDVKM. The ends were cut back, 1 base at V and 8 bases at J, with 9 bases in the middle. The CDR3 spans 14 residues. The CDR3 sequence is CASSLYVWDSPLHF. Written as DNA, the CDR3 is TGTGCCAGCAGTTTATATGTGTGGGATTCACCCCTCCACTTT.

This clonotype has ten or more counts. The chain combines TRBV12-3 or TRBV12-4 with TRBJ2-1, with TRBD2 as a possible D gene (6 bases). V shed 2 bases and J shed 5 bases, with 10 bases lying between them. This CDR3 has 14 amino acids. The CDR3 sequence is CASSLRGLDNEQFF. CDR3 nucleotide sequence: TGTGCCAGCAGTTTACGGGGACTTGACAATGAGCAGTTCTTC.

Details on this clonotype: This may stem from a read error, because a much larger clone lies one nucleotide away. This rearrangement joins TRBV23-1 to TRBJ2-1, with 15 bases identical to TRBD2. TRBV23-1 is an ORF, with its function uncertain. V was pared by 2 bases and J by 10 bases, with 9 bases of the junction left unmatched. The CDR3 has 17 residues. The CDR3 region has the DNA TGCGCCAGCAGTCAACGTAGGGGACTAGCGGGGGGCAAAGAGCAGTTCTTC. It yields the protein CASSQRRGLAGGKEQFF.

This clonotype was detected ten times or more. The gene calls are TRBV2 and TRBJ2-7; 8 bases map to TRBD1. The V gene's germline CDR1 is SNHLY and CDR2 FYNNEI. CDR3 length: 13 residues. V lost 8 bases and J lost 5; bases outside the gene matches: 8. The CDR3: CASHWTGPDEQYF. The CDR3 coding sequence is TGTGCCAGCCATTGGACAGGGCCGGACGAGCAGTACTTC.

In this sample, this clonotype turned up many times. The V and J genes are TRBV19 and TRBJ1-4; possible D gene TRBD1, 6 bases. The length of the CDR3 is 15 residues. Germline loops: CDR1 LNHDA, CDR2 SQIVND (reference sequence). Trimming shortened V by 6 bases and J by 11 bases, and 22 bases separated the two germline ends. This CDR3 reads CASSISDRPLGKLFF. The CDR3, as DNA: TGTGCCAGTAGCATCTCGGACAGACCCTTGGGTAAACTGTTTTTT.

There are many counts of this clonotype. This rearrangement joins TRBV28 to TRBJ2-7; D unresolved. Germline loops: CDR1 MDHEN, CDR2 SYDVKM. The CDR3 loop spans 11 amino acids. Trimming removed 5 bases from V and 2 bases from J, with 4 bases in between. Written as DNA, the CDR3 is TGTGCCAGCAGTCCCGCCTACGAGCAGTACTTC. It codes for CASSPAYEQYF.